Detailed here is one TCR beta chain. TCRdb keeps only in-frame clones here, not all; method: immunoSEQ multiplex PCR. There are around 340,000 clones in the sample; more than 85% occur only once, and approximately 0.02% lies in the top ten. The CDR3 runs 15 residues. Germline CDR1 is LNHDA and CDR2 is SQIVND (reference sequence). Losses at the gene ends were 7 bases for V and 7 bases for J; bases not matched to a gene: 13. The sample comes from a study of shared T cell receptors in the human thymus. The chain has TRBV19 and TRBJ1-3; TRBD1 matches 7 bases. Sequencing was done on a sample of thymocytes. This clonotype originated in a human donor. The CDR3 sequence is CASTMRTETGNTIYF. CDR3 DNA sequence: TGTGCCAGTACCATGAGGACCGAGACAGGGAACACCATATATTTT.